Listed here are 32 T cell receptor beta chains from one sample, sequenced in a study of blood T cell repertoires in COVID-19. The data were produced by immunoSEQ multiplex PCR, yet TCRdb's version contains in-frame clones alone and is incomplete. The sample holds approximately 130,000 clones, just under 80% seen once. The sequencing sample was made of peripheral blood. Receptors were obtained from a human donor in a cohort sampled during active COVID-19.

This clone was seen only once. This chain links TRBV11-2 with TRBJ2-6, with D perhaps TRBD1 (5 bases). V lost 2 bases, J lost 0 bases, and 17 bases lay in between. This CDR3 spans 19 amino acids. Per the germline V gene, CDR1 is SGHAT and CDR2 is FQNNGV. The CDR3 sequence is CASSLITGRVSSGANVLTF. In DNA, the CDR3 is TGTGCCAGCAGCTTAATCACAGGCAGGGTGAGCTCTGGGGCCAACGTCCTGACTTTC.

The chain recombines TRBV27 with TRBJ2-2; possible D gene TRBD2, 5 bases. The CDR3 length is 17 residues. The V and J ends lost 5 bases and 4 bases respectively, with 20 bases between them. Germline CDR1 MNHEY, CDR2 SMNVEV (reference sequence). The CDR3 spells CASSIRAPGSSTGELFF. CDR3 nucleotide sequence: TGTGCCAGCAGTATTCGGGCCCCTGGGAGTTCCACCGGGGAGCTGTTTTTT.

This clone was counted between two and nine times. The chain uses TRBV30 and TRBJ1-1, with no clear D. V was pared by 5 bases and J by 4 bases, with 8 bases between. Germline V gene data show CDR1 as GTSNPN and CDR2 as SVGIG (reference sequence). The CDR3 totals 11 residues. In nucleotides, the CDR3 is TGTGCCTGGGGAAGCGGCACTGAAGCTTTCTTT. Translation: CAWGSGTEAFF.

The chain couples TRBV9 to TRBJ2-1, with 8 bases that match TRBD1. CDR3 size: 16 residues. In germline, CDR1 is SGDLS, CDR2 YYNGEE. The ends lost 4 bases at V and 5 bases at J; junction bases unmatched: 11. CDR3 coding DNA: TGTGCCAGCAGCCCCCGTCGAGGACAGGGCAACAATGAGCAGTTCTTC. Translating it yields CASSPRRGQGNNEQFF.

The V gene is TRBV28, the J gene TRBJ2-7; 9 bases align to TRBD2. V gave up 10 bases and J gave up 2 bases; unmatched junction bases: 6. The length of the CDR3 is 13 residues. Germline V gene sequence: CDR1 MDHEN, CDR2 SYDVKM. CDR3 in DNA: TGTGCCACCTCGGGCGGGAGGGCCTACGAGCAGTACTTC. It specifies CATSGGRAYEQYF. The entire variable domain, with the rest obtained from reference TRBV28 and TRBJ2-7, is as follows: DVKVTQSSRYLVKRTGEKVFLECVQDMDHENMFWYRQDPGLGLRLIYFSYDVKMKEKGDIPEGYSVSREKKERFSLILESASTNQTSMYLCATSGGRAYEQYFGPGTRLTVT.

The rearrangement uses TRBV6-5 and TRBJ1-6; TRBD1 matches 7 bases. Trimming cost V 5 bases and J 6 bases; bases outside gene matches: 7. The CDR3 has 15 amino acids. Germline CDR1 is MNHEY and CDR2 is SVGAGI. DNA of the CDR3: TGTGCCAGCAGTCCAACAGGGGCTCCTAATTCACCCCTCCACTTT. This sequence encodes CASSPTGAPNSPLHF.

CDR3 in amino acids: CASSSGTAYGYTF. The CDR3 DNA follows: TGTGCCAGCAGCTCCGGGACAGCATATGGCTACACCTTC. The V gene is TRBV27, the J gene TRBJ1-2, with 7 positions matching TRBD1. Trimming at V came to 6 bases and at J to 5 bases, leaving 6 bases not matched to a gene. Germline values: CDR1 MNHEY, CDR2 SMNVEV (reference sequence). CDR3 length: 13 residues.

For the CDR3, the DNA is TGCGCCAGCAGACCCGGGACAGGGGGGATCAATGAGCAGTTCTTC. It yields the protein CASRPGTGGINEQFF. The chain uses TRBV5-1 and TRBJ2-1, with 11 bases identical to TRBD1. The CDR3 sequence is 15 residues long. Losses at the gene ends were 5 bases for V and 6 bases for J; bases not matched to a gene: 7. Germline assignment: CDR1 SGHRS and CDR2 YFSETQ.

This rearrangement joins TRBV7-6 to TRBJ2-7; 9 nucleotides align to TRBD2. The CDR3 runs to 16 residues. After removal of 5 bases from V and 0 bases from J, the junction contained 8 bases not matched to a gene. The germline V gene has CDR1 SGHVS and CDR2 FNYEAQ. In DNA form, the CDR3 reads TGTGCCAGCAGCCCCCCCGGACTAGCGAGCTCCTACGAGCAGTACTTC. It is translated as CASSPPGLASSYEQYF.

The gene calls are TRBV7-9 and TRBJ2-1; TRBD2 agrees at 11 bases. The CDR3 is 13 amino acids. With 5 bases clipped from V and 13 bases from J, the junction kept 7 bases outside the gene matches. Germline V gene data show CDR1 as SEHNR and CDR2 as FQNEAQ (reference sequence). The DNA for the CDR3 is TGTGCCAGCAGCCCCACTAGCGGGAGTAGTCAGTTCTTC. Translation: CASSPTSGSSQFF.

This chain links TRBV4-1 with TRBJ1-3; 11 nucleotides line up with TRBD1. The junction had 6 bases not matched to a gene; V was cut back by 5 bases and J by 3 bases. Per the germline V gene, CDR1 is MGHRA and CDR2 is YSYEKL. This CDR3 is built from 16 residues. This CDR3 reads CASSRTGGAYGNTIYF. The CDR3 bases are TGCGCCAGCAGCAGGACAGGGGGCGCATATGGAAACACCATATATTTT.

The genes are TRBV27 and TRBJ2-3; 8 positions agree with TRBD2. Trimming took 5 bases from V and 1 from J; bases not matched to a gene: 5. The CDR3 contains 15 residues. CDR1 is MNHEY, CDR2 SMNVEV, per germline (reference sequence). The CDR3 nucleotides read TGTGCCAGCAGTCAACCAGCGGGGGGCACAGATACGCAGTATTTT. It encodes CASSQPAGGTDTQYF.

V usage is TRBV9 and J usage is TRBJ2-3; 8 bases are a match to TRBD2. The CDR3 spans 15 residues. J lost 0 bases, V lost 3 bases, and 3 bases had no gene match. Germline loops: CDR1 SGDLS, CDR2 YYNGEE. The CDR3 sequence is CASSARLASTDTQYF. In DNA form, the CDR3 reads TGTGCCAGCAGCGCCAGACTAGCGAGCACAGATACGCAGTATTTT.

V is TRBV27 and J is TRBJ2-7; 11 bases map to TRBD2. With 6 bases clipped from V and 2 bases from J, the junction kept 12 bases outside the gene matches. From germline, CDR1 is MNHEY and CDR2 SMNVEV (reference sequence). The CDR3 is made up of 17 amino acids. The CDR3, as DNA: TGTGCCAGCAGCCTCAGGACGACTAGCGGGATGGCCTACGAGCAGTACTTC. Amino acids: CASSLRTTSGMAYEQYF.

CDR3 region: CASSLAGGVVSTEAFF. As DNA, the CDR3 is TGTGCCAGCAGCTTGGCGGGGGGGGTGGTCAGCACTGAAGCTTTCTTT. This chain links TRBV5-4 with TRBJ1-1, with D perhaps TRBD1 (5 bases). This CDR3 contains 16 residues. V lost 0 bases, J lost 4 bases, and 16 bases lay in between. Germline assignment: CDR1 SGHNT and CDR2 YYREEE (reference sequence). Together with reference TRBV5-4 and TRBJ1-1, the CDR3 gives the full variable domain: ETGVTQSPTHLIKTRGQQVTLRCSSQSGHNTVSWYQQALGQGPQFIFQYYREEENGRGNFPPRFSGLQFPNYSSELNVNALELDDSALYLCASSLAGGVVSTEAFFGQGTRLTVV.

Details on this clone: Distinct nucleotide sequences in the sample also encode this CDR3. The chain carries TRBV19 and TRBJ1-2, with D maybe TRBD1 (5 bases). The CDR3 contains 12 residues. The V gene lost 4 bases and the J gene lost 5 bases, with 8 bases spanning the gap. Germline CDR1 and CDR2: LNHDA and SQIVND (reference sequence). The CDR3 loop is CASSTRQYGYTF. The CDR3 coding sequence is TGTGCCAGTAGTACAAGACAGTATGGCTACACCTTC.

This chain uses TRBV6-5 with TRBJ2-1, with a weak D call TRBD2 (6 bases). V shed 6 bases and J shed 9 bases, with 9 bases lying between them. CDR3 length: 11 amino acids. CDR1 and CDR2 (germline): MNHEY, SVGAGI. The CDR3 region has the DNA TGTGCCAGCAGAGTGGGGGGTGAGCAGTTCTTC. As protein: CASRVGGEQFF.

The chain links TRBV14 to TRBJ2-1; D unclear. V lost 5 bases, J lost 7 bases, and 15 bases lay in between. Looked up from germline, CDR1 is SGHDN and CDR2 is FVKESK. This CDR3 has 14 amino acids. CDR3 amino acids: CASSDRVGPNEQFF. The DNA for the CDR3 is TGTGCCAGCAGCGACCGGGTAGGCCCGAATGAGCAGTTCTTC.

J is TRBJ2-5 and V is TRBV11-3; 12 nucleotides align to TRBD2. The CDR3 has 15 residues. The junction had 3 bases not matched to a gene; V was cut back by 5 bases and J by 2 bases. Germline V CDR1 and CDR2: SGHNT, YENEEA. The DNA of the CDR3 is TGTGCCAGCAGCCTTGGGACTAGCGGGCAAGAGACCCAGTACTTC. Its translation is CASSLGTSGQETQYF.

This chain uses TRBV7-9 with TRBJ1-1; 9 bases are a match to TRBD1. Germline CDR1 SEHNR, CDR2 FQNEAQ (reference sequence). The length of the CDR3 is 15 residues. With V trimmed by 4 bases and J by 1 base, 4 bases remained unmatched. The CDR3, as DNA: TGTGCCAGCAGCTCTCGGACAGGGGCGAACACTGAAGCTTTCTTT. Amino acids: CASSSRTGANTEAFF. The whole variable domain, remainder taken from reference TRBV7-9 and TRBJ1-1, is DTGVSQNPRHKITKRGQNVTFRCDPISEHNRLYWYRQTLGQGPEFLTYFQNEAQLEKSRLLSDRFSAERPKGSFSTLEIQRTEQGDSAMYLCASSSRTGANTEAFFGQGTRLTVV.

J is TRBJ2-7 and V is TRBV11-2; D not resolved. This CDR3 is built from 14 residues. The germline CDR1 and CDR2 sequences are SGHAT and FQNNGV. V gave up 1 base and J gave up 2 bases, with 9 bases separating them. In nucleotides, the CDR3 is TGTGCCAGCAGCTTAGGGGCGCCTGCCTACGAGCAGTACTTC. This encodes CASSLGAPAYEQYF.

The CDR3 nucleotides are TGTGCCAGCAGCGGAGGGCAGTACGAGCAGTACTTC. Its protein product is CASSGGQYEQYF. This sequence joins TRBV28 and TRBJ2-7; the D gene is possibly TRBD2 (6 bases). CDR3 length: 12 residues. Trimming took off 6 bases at V and 4 bases at J, with 10 bases between the two ends. Germline V gene sequence: CDR1 MDHEN, CDR2 SYDVKM.

The CDR3, as DNA: TGTGCCAGCAGTTACTACGGCGGGAGAGGGGGTTATGAGCAGTTCTTC. Translated: CASSYYGGRGGYEQFF. This rearrangement joins TRBV6-2 or TRBV6-3 to TRBJ2-1; weak D call: TRBD2 (7 bases). The CDR3 length is 16 residues. Trimming removed 1 base from V and 8 bases from J, with 18 bases in between. The germline V gene encodes CDR1 MNHEY and CDR2 SVGEGT.

In DNA, the CDR3 is TGTGCCAGCAAAATCAGGGGGAAGGATCAGCCCCAGCATTTT. The encoded protein is CASKIRGKDQPQHF. The rearrangement links TRBV3-1 (or the pseudogene TRBV3-2) to TRBJ1-5, with TRBD1 identical over 7 bases. Germline V gene data show CDR1 as LGHDT and CDR2 as YNNKEL (reference sequence). CDR3 length equals 14 residues. Trimming cost V 7 bases and J 5 bases; bases outside gene matches: 8.

This chain links TRBV28 with TRBJ2-7, with 9 bases identical to TRBD1. The CDR3 is 16 residues long. Losses at the gene ends were 4 bases for V and 3 bases for J; bases not matched to a gene: 10. Germline CDR1 reads MDHEN; CDR2 reads SYDVKM. CDR3 coding DNA: TGTGCCAGCAGTTCACCATCCGGGACAGGGCGCTACGAGCAGTACTTC. Residues: CASSSPSGTGRYEQYF.

The V and J genes are TRBV18 and TRBJ2-6; 9 bases agree with TRBD1. Unmatched junction bases numbered 7, after V lost 3 bases and J lost 4 bases. Germline assignment: CDR1 KGHSH and CDR2 LQKENI. This CDR3 comprises 17 residues. In DNA form, the CDR3 reads TGTGCCAGCTCACCGGGGACAGGGCTTTCCGGGGCCAACGTCCTGACTTTC. Encoded protein: CASSPGTGLSGANVLTF.

The chain is built from TRBV29-1 and TRBJ1-1, with D possibly matching TRBD1 (5 bases). Trimming removed 5 bases from V and 0 bases from J, with 10 bases in between. The CDR3 loop spans 13 amino acids. Looked up from germline, CDR1 is SQVTM and CDR2 is ANQGSEA. The CDR3 bases are TGCAGCGTTCGGACGGACATGAACACTGAAGCTTTCTTT. This encodes CSVRTDMNTEAFF. Together with reference TRBV29-1 and TRBJ1-1, the CDR3 gives the full variable domain: SAVISQKPSRDICQRGTSLTIQCQVDSQVTMMFWYRQQPGQSLTLIATANQGSEATYESGFVIDKFPISRPNLTFSTLTVSNMSPEDSSIYLCSVRTDMNTEAFFGQGTRLTVV.

The chain links TRBV30 to TRBJ1-1; 9 bases align to TRBD1. Per germline, CDR1 GTSNPN and CDR2 SVGIG (reference sequence). The CDR3 contains 14 residues. The V gene end was trimmed by 6 bases and the J gene end by 2 bases; junction bases not matched to a gene: 7. CDR3 in DNA: TGTGCCTGCCTCCCGGGACAGGGTAACACTGAAGCTTTCTTT. Translation: CACLPGQGNTEAFF.

V usage is TRBV7-8 and J usage is TRBJ1-5, with D perhaps matching TRBD1 (6 bases). Germline-derived CDR1 and CDR2 are SGHVS and FQNEAQ. This CDR3 is 16 amino acids long. Trimming shortened V by 8 bases and J by 3 bases, and 20 bases separated the two germline ends. CDR3 amino acids: CASGSAGAYDNQPQHF. The CDR3 nucleotides read TGTGCCAGCGGGTCCGCAGGGGCTTATGACAATCAGCCCCAGCATTTT.

This clone was seen a single time. The chain combines TRBV11-3 with TRBJ1-6, with 8 bases lining up with TRBD1. V shed 4 bases, J shed 6 bases, and the junction held 11 bases outside the gene matches. Looked up from germline, CDR1 is SGHNT and CDR2 is YENEEA. The CDR3 runs 17 residues. CDR3 DNA: TGTGCCAGCAGCTCAGAAGGGCTGACAGGGGCTAATTCACCCCTCCACTTT. This codes for CASSSEGLTGANSPLHF.

This chain joins TRBV12-3 or TRBV12-4 and TRBJ2-5; 8 bases align to TRBD2. The CDR3 runs to 13 residues. The ends lost 3 bases at V and 5 bases at J; junction bases unmatched: 2. The CDR3 DNA is TGTGCCAGCAGTTTCTCTAGCGGGGAGACCCAGTACTTC. It codes for CASSFSSGETQYF.

The genes are TRBV7-9 and TRBJ2-7; 12 bases are shared with TRBD1. Losses at the gene ends were 1 base for V and 2 bases for J; bases not matched to a gene: 9. Germline V gene data show CDR1 as SEHNR and CDR2 as FQNEAQ (reference sequence). The CDR3 totals 18 residues. CDR3 nucleotide sequence: TGTGCCAGCAGCTTAGAGCGAGGGACAGGGGGCAGGACCTACGAGCAGTACTTC. Residues: CASSLERGTGGRTYEQYF. The full variable domain, its missing parts supplied by reference TRBV7-9 and TRBJ2-7, is DTGVSQNPRHKITKRGQNVTFRCDPISEHNRLYWYRQTLGQGPEFLTYFQNEAQLEKSRLLSDRFSAERPKGSFSTLEIQRTEQGDSAMYLCASSLERGTGGRTYEQYFGPGTRLTVT.